The 9 T cell receptor beta chains below were found in one sample sequenced in a study of technical replicates of blood from a handful of donors. Profiled with immunoSEQ multiplex PCR; TCRdb holds only in-frame clones, not every one. Of about 71,000 clones listed, around 89% are singletons. Specimen: PBMCs. The receptors shown here come from a human donor in good health. Some clones in this sample may be carry-over from other donors' samples.

The CDR3 sequence is CASSELFRNTEAFF. The CDR3 bases are TGTGCCAGCAGTGAACTATTTAGAAACACTGAAGCTTTCTTT. The chain has TRBV6-1 and TRBJ1-1; D remains ambiguous. The CDR3 is 14 residues long. V was pared by 2 bases and J by 2 bases, with 9 bases between. Germline V gene data show CDR1 as MNHNS and CDR2 as SASEGT.

The gene calls are TRBV4-3 and TRBJ2-2, with a weak D call TRBD2 (6 bases). The CDR3 is 15 amino acids. Deletions cut 3 bases from V and 2 bases from J, with 10 bases between. CDR1 LGHNA and CDR2 YSLEER come from the germline V gene. The CDR3 protein is CASSHSRGNTGELFF. Written as DNA, the CDR3 is TGCGCCAGCAGCCATTCGCGGGGAAACACCGGGGAGCTGTTTTTT.

The chain joins TRBV5-1 to TRBJ2-7; D is possibly TRBD2 (6 bases). The V and J ends lost 0 bases and 6 bases respectively, with 7 bases between them. The CDR3 has 12 residues. The germline V gene encodes CDR1 SGHRS and CDR2 YFSETQ. In nucleotides, the CDR3 is TGCGCCAGCAGCTTGGCCGGGGGCGAGCAGTACTTC. This sequence encodes CASSLAGGEQYF.

To note about this clone: At one end the junction does not follow the germline gene, possibly because of a read error. Written as DNA, the CDR3 is TGTGCCAGCAGTTTCTCGACAGGGGCATACGGGCAGTACTTC. Encoded protein: CASSFSTGAYGQYF. The J gene is TRBJ2-7, the V gene TRBV5-6, with 8 bases fitting TRBD1. CDR3 length equals 14 residues. Germline V lookup: CDR1 SGHDT, CDR2 YYEEEE.

CDR3 region: CASREQQEFGEQYF. The CDR3 DNA reads TGTGCCAGCAGGGAACAACAGGAGTTCGGCGAGCAGTACTTC. The chain links TRBV6-5 to TRBJ2-7, with D tentatively TRBD1 (5 bases). The germline gives CDR1 MNHEY, CDR2 SVGAGI. This CDR3 spans 14 amino acids. Between the trimmed V and J ends, which lost 6 bases and 6 bases, there was a span of 18 bases.

The rearrangement uses TRBV27 and TRBJ1-2; weak D call: TRBD1 (6 bases). Deletions cut 4 bases from V and 4 bases from J, with 13 bases between. The CDR3 covers 14 residues. The germline V gene encodes CDR1 MNHEY and CDR2 SMNVEV (reference sequence). The CDR3 DNA reads as TGTGCCAGCAGTTCAAATGGGGGCGTCTATGGCTACACCTTC. It codes for CASSSNGGVYGYTF.

The chain recombines TRBV7-3 with TRBJ1-2; 9 bases are a match to TRBD1. This CDR3 is 13 amino acids long. After removal of 5 bases from V and 5 bases from J, the junction contained 3 bases not matched to a gene. From germline, CDR1 is SGHTA and CDR2 FQGTGA. The CDR3 region has the DNA TGTGCCAGCAGCGCTGGGACAGGGTATGGCTACACCTTC. It yields the protein CASSAGTGYGYTF.

This clone is medium-sized. The chain is built from TRBV5-4 and TRBJ1-2, with 11 nucleotides matching TRBD1. Trimming took 4 bases from V and 2 from J; bases not matched to a gene: 10. CDR3 length: 17 residues. Per germline, CDR1 SGHNT and CDR2 YYREEE (reference sequence). The CDR3 nucleotides read TGTGCCAGCAGCCCGCTGGACAGGGGGCCTTCAAACTATGGCTACACCTTC. Its translation is CASSPLDRGPSNYGYTF.

V usage is TRBV9 and J usage is TRBJ2-7; the D gene is possibly TRBD2 (5 bases). Germline V gene lookup returns CDR1 SGDLS and CDR2 YYNGEE. V lost 2 bases, J lost 6 bases, and 12 bases lay in between. The CDR3 loop spans 13 amino acids. CDR3 nucleotides: TGTGCCAGCAGCGTGAACCTTGCGGGCGAGCAGTACTTC. Protein product: CASSVNLAGEQYF.